This T cell receptor (beta chain) was found in a study of EBV T-cell therapy then PD-1 blockade in nasopharyngeal carcinoma. The V end lost 2 bases, the J end lost 2 bases, and 14 bases lay between the germline ends. Germline V lookup: CDR1 SEHNR, CDR2 FQNEAQ (reference sequence). This CDR3 has 16 residues. Profiled with immunoSEQ multiplex PCR; TCRdb holds only in-frame clones, not every one. The data show 20,000 to 25,000 clones, with 80% to 90% seen just once and approximately 31% held by the top ten. A note on this clone: Its antigen remains unknown.

The time point here: 266 days after commencement of treatment, after nivolumab therapy. The treatment is: AdE1-LMPpoly-expanded autologous EBV-specific T-cell therapy followed by anti-PD-1 nivolumab. Sequences were derived from CD8+ T cells from blood, sampled at day 266 from a patient whose treatment included autologous EBV-specific T cells and nivolumab. The receptor was isolated from a man aged 40-49 years with nasopharyngeal carcinoma. The rearrangement uses TRBV7-9 and TRBJ2-3; possible D gene TRBD1, 5 bases. The CDR3 DNA is TGTGCCAGCAGCTTAATAGGGGTGGGCAACACAGATACGCAGTATTTT. Translation: CASSLIGVGNTDTQYF.